These T cell receptor beta chains were read from a single sample in a study of T-cell reconstitution after alpha-beta-depleted transplantation in children. TCRdb re-derived calls from the PCR reads in MiXCR, one entry per CDR3 protein. The sample has about 340,000 distinct CDR3 sequences; around 15% are singletons. Specimen: PBMCs, mostly from graft donor cells, collected 360 days after TCRalphabeta/CD19-depleted stem cell transplant. The receptors stem from a male patient aged 2-15 years who had a stem cell transplant for acute lymphoblastic leukemia, so the T cells may come from the graft donor. The CDR3 runs from the conserved cysteine through the conserved F or W. D genes are given only for firm matches. Clone size is given for some rows only: seen once, a few or many times, or a class if the clone is expanded.

v_call: TRBV28
d_call: NA
j_call: TRBJ2-4
clone_size: many
cdr3_nt: TGTGCCAGCAGGCCAGCCACAGGTGCCCGCCTTGGTTGGCTAAACATTCAGTACTTC
cdr3_aa: CASRPATGARLGWLNIQYF

v_call: TRBV6-2/TRBV6-3
d_call: NA
j_call: TRBJ2-7
clone_size: NA
cdr3_nt: TGTGCCAGCAGTTATAGGACTTCGAACGAGCAGTACTTC
cdr3_aa: CASSYRTSNEQYF

v_call: TRBV28
d_call: NA
j_call: TRBJ2-1
clone_size: many
cdr3_nt: TGTGCCAGCAGTTCCCCCCCGCTACCAGACAATGAGCAGTTCTTC
cdr3_aa: CASSSPPLPDNEQFF

v_call: TRBV20-1
d_call: NA
j_call: TRBJ2-2
clone_size: few
cdr3_nt: TGCAGTGCTAGAGATCTCGGCAACACCGGGGAGCTGTTTTTT
cdr3_aa: CSARDLGNTGELFF

v_call: TRBV5-5
d_call: NA
j_call: TRBJ1-1
clone_size: few
cdr3_nt: TGTGCCAGCAGCTTGGGAACGAACACTGAAGCTTTCTTT
cdr3_aa: CASSLGTNTEAFF

v_call: TRBV6-4
d_call: NA
j_call: TRBJ2-3
clone_size: NA
cdr3_nt: TGTACCAGCAGTTGGGGTACGACTACGACCCCTAGCACAGATACGCAGTATTTT
cdr3_aa: CTSSWGTTTTPSTDTQYF

v_call: TRBV20-1
d_call: NA
j_call: TRBJ2-1
clone_size: few
cdr3_nt: TGCAGTGCTAGGACAGGGACTCGGAATGAGCAGTTCTTC
cdr3_aa: CSARTGTRNEQFF

v_call: TRBV12-3/TRBV12-4
d_call: TRBD2
j_call: TRBJ2-1
clone_size: many
cdr3_nt: TGTGCCAGCAGTCTCCGCACTAGCGGGATCTACAATGAGCAGTTCTTC
cdr3_aa: CASSLRTSGIYNEQFF

v_call: TRBV5-1
d_call: TRBD1
j_call: TRBJ1-2
clone_size: few
cdr3_nt: TGCGCCAGCAGCCCACCATCGACAGGGGGTGTCGGCTACACCTTC
cdr3_aa: CASSPPSTGGVGYTF

v_call: TRBV2
d_call: TRBD2
j_call: TRBJ2-7
clone_size: few
cdr3_nt: TGTGCCAGCAGTGAAGTATTTCGGACTAGCGGCCCCTACGAGCAGTACTTC
cdr3_aa: CASSEVFRTSGPYEQYF

v_call: TRBV6-5
d_call: NA
j_call: TRBJ2-6
clone_size: NA
cdr3_nt: TGTGCCAGCAGTTACGACCTCCGGGTGACTGGGGCCAACGTCCTGACTTTC
cdr3_aa: CASSYDLRVTGANVLTF

v_call: TRBV5-1
d_call: NA
j_call: TRBJ2-3
clone_size: many
cdr3_nt: TGCGCCAGCAGCGCGAGCGGAGCTAGCACAGATACGCAGTATTTT
cdr3_aa: CASSASGASTDTQYF

v_call: TRBV4-1
d_call: TRBD2
j_call: TRBJ2-1
clone_size: many
cdr3_nt: TGCGCCAGCAGCCAAGAAAGGGCTAGCGGTTACAATGAGCAGTTCTTC
cdr3_aa: CASSQERASGYNEQFF

v_call: TRBV28
d_call: TRBD1
j_call: TRBJ1-5
clone_size: NA
cdr3_nt: TGTGCCAGCAGTTTTGCGGACAGGGAGGGTCAGCCCCAGCATTTT
cdr3_aa: CASSFADREGQPQHF

v_call: TRBV4-3
d_call: TRBD1
j_call: TRBJ2-2
clone_size: NA
cdr3_nt: TGCGCCAGCAGCTTAGAAACAGGGGGCGTATATGACACCGGGGAGCTGTTTTTT
cdr3_aa: CASSLETGGVYDTGELFF

v_call: TRBV7-8
d_call: NA
j_call: TRBJ2-1
clone_size: many
cdr3_nt: TGTGCCAGCAGCTTAGCATCCCTAGGTGTCTCCCGGAATGAGCAGTTCTTC
cdr3_aa: CASSLASLGVSRNEQFF

v_call: TRBV4-3
d_call: NA
j_call: TRBJ1-2
clone_size: NA
cdr3_nt: TGCGCCAGCAGCCAAGCGGCGAGAGGGGGCTATGGCTACACCTTC
cdr3_aa: CASSQAARGGYGYTF

v_call: TRBV30
d_call: NA
j_call: TRBJ2-7
clone_size: NA
cdr3_nt: TGTGCCTGGACCCGGGACCAGGACTACGAGCAGTACTTC
cdr3_aa: CAWTRDQDYEQYF

v_call: TRBV28
d_call: NA
j_call: TRBJ2-1
clone_size: many
cdr3_nt: TGTGCCAGCAGTACCTCCTACAATGAGCAGTTCTTC
cdr3_aa: CASSTSYNEQFF

v_call: TRBV11-2
d_call: NA
j_call: TRBJ2-3
clone_size: many
cdr3_nt: TGTGCCAGCAGCTTAGATTTGGCAACAGATACGCAGTATTTT
cdr3_aa: CASSLDLATDTQYF

v_call: TRBV12-3/TRBV12-4
d_call: NA
j_call: TRBJ1-6
clone_size: many
cdr3_nt: TGTGCCAGCAGTTTGATGGGACGGGGAAATTCACCCCTCCACTTT
cdr3_aa: CASSLMGRGNSPLHF

v_call: TRBV12-3/TRBV12-4
d_call: TRBD2
j_call: TRBJ2-7
clone_size: NA
cdr3_nt: TGTGCCAGCAGTTTTCTAGCGGGAGGCCCTGCCTACGAGCAGTACTTC
cdr3_aa: CASSFLAGGPAYEQYF

v_call: TRBV15
d_call: NA
j_call: TRBJ1-5
clone_size: few
cdr3_nt: TGTGCCACCCGTGATTCTTGGGACTCTGGGCCCCAGCATTTT
cdr3_aa: CATRDSWDSGPQHF

v_call: TRBV3-1
d_call: NA
j_call: TRBJ2-7
clone_size: NA
cdr3_nt: TGTGCCAGCAGCCAAGGAGGGCTTACGGAGTACTTC
cdr3_aa: CASSQGGLTEYF

v_call: TRBV28
d_call: TRBD1
j_call: TRBJ1-5
clone_size: few
cdr3_nt: TGTGCCGGCCAACAGGGGGCAGGGAATCAGCCCCAGCATTTT
cdr3_aa: CAGQQGAGNQPQHF

v_call: TRBV15
d_call: NA
j_call: TRBJ1-4
clone_size: few
cdr3_nt: TGTGCCACCAGCAGAGATGATGAAAAACTGTTTTTT
cdr3_aa: CATSRDDEKLFF

v_call: TRBV5-1
d_call: NA
j_call: TRBJ1-4
clone_size: few
cdr3_nt: TGCGCCAGCAGGCACCTTAATGAAAAACTGTTTTTT
cdr3_aa: CASRHLNEKLFF

v_call: TRBV20-1
d_call: NA
j_call: TRBJ2-1
clone_size: many
cdr3_nt: TGCAGTGCTCCGACCCCTAGCTCCTACAATGAGCAGTTCTTC
cdr3_aa: CSAPTPSSYNEQFF

v_call: TRBV3-1
d_call: NA
j_call: TRBJ1-2
clone_size: NA
cdr3_nt: TGTGCCAGCAGCCAACAGGGGTATCGGCAAGGCTACACCTTC
cdr3_aa: CASSQQGYRQGYTF

v_call: TRBV29-1
d_call: NA
j_call: TRBJ2-2
clone_size: NA
cdr3_nt: TGCAGCGCTGGACGGAGCGACGGGGAGCTGTTTTTT
cdr3_aa: CSAGRSDGELFF

v_call: TRBV12-3/TRBV12-4
d_call: TRBD2
j_call: TRBJ2-3
clone_size: many
cdr3_nt: TGTGCCAGCAGTTTGTTGCCTGAGCGGGACCGCTCAGATACGCAGTATTTT
cdr3_aa: CASSLLPERDRSDTQYF

v_call: TRBV6-5
d_call: TRBD2
j_call: TRBJ2-1
clone_size: NA
cdr3_nt: TGTGCCAGCAGTTACTCGGGGAGGGCAGGGCACCCTAATGAGCAGTTCTTC
cdr3_aa: CASSYSGRAGHPNEQFF

v_call: TRBV7-2
d_call: NA
j_call: TRBJ2-1
clone_size: few
cdr3_nt: TGTGCCAGCAGGTCTTCAAGGGCTACTCCGAACAATGAGCAGTTCTTC
cdr3_aa: CASRSSRATPNNEQFF

v_call: TRBV6-1
d_call: NA
j_call: TRBJ2-1
clone_size: NA
cdr3_nt: TGTGCCAGCAGTCGGGACTTTGGGGGGCTGGATGAGCAGTTCTTC
cdr3_aa: CASSRDFGGLDEQFF

v_call: TRBV20-1
d_call: NA
j_call: TRBJ2-7
clone_size: many
cdr3_nt: TGCAGTGCTAGGTGGCGAGCAGCCTACGAGCAGTACTTC
cdr3_aa: CSARWRAAYEQYF

v_call: TRBV4-2
d_call: TRBD1
j_call: TRBJ2-1
clone_size: few
cdr3_nt: TGTGCCAGCAACCAAGTTGACAGGGGGCCGGGTGAGCAGTTCTTC
cdr3_aa: CASNQVDRGPGEQFF

v_call: TRBV30
d_call: NA
j_call: TRBJ1-2
clone_size: NA
cdr3_nt: TGTGCCTGGAGGAACAGGGTATCAGGCTACACCTTC
cdr3_aa: CAWRNRVSGYTF

v_call: TRBV4-1
d_call: NA
j_call: TRBJ2-5
clone_size: few
cdr3_nt: TGCGCCAGCAGCCCTCTCTGGCTCATGCTGGACCACCAGTACTTC
cdr3_aa: CASSPLWLMLDHQYF

v_call: TRBV9
d_call: TRBD1
j_call: TRBJ2-3
clone_size: NA
cdr3_nt: TGTGCCAGCAGCGGTGGGACAGTACCCGATACGCAGTATTTT
cdr3_aa: CASSGGTVPDTQYF

v_call: TRBV9
d_call: TRBD2
j_call: TRBJ2-1
clone_size: few
cdr3_nt: TGTGCCAGCAGCGTAGGGTCCCGTGGCGGGAGGACCTCCTACAATGAGCAGTTCTTC
cdr3_aa: CASSVGSRGGRTSYNEQFF

v_call: TRBV6-1
d_call: NA
j_call: TRBJ1-1
clone_size: NA
cdr3_nt: TGTGCCAGCAGTGAAGCGCCCCAGGGGATGAACACTGAAGCTTTCTTT
cdr3_aa: CASSEAPQGMNTEAFF

v_call: TRBV10-3
d_call: TRBD1
j_call: TRBJ2-1
clone_size: few
cdr3_nt: TGTGCCATCAGACCCGACAGGGTGGTCAATGAGCAGTTCTTC
cdr3_aa: CAIRPDRVVNEQFF

v_call: TRBV11-2
d_call: NA
j_call: TRBJ2-2
clone_size: few
cdr3_nt: TGTGCCAGCCTCGGGGTACCGAACACCGGGGAGCTGTTTTTT
cdr3_aa: CASLGVPNTGELFF

v_call: TRBV7-6
d_call: NA
j_call: TRBJ2-5
clone_size: many
cdr3_nt: TGTGCCAGCAGCTTAGCGCTGGAGACCCAGTACTTC
cdr3_aa: CASSLALETQYF

v_call: TRBV12-3/TRBV12-4
d_call: NA
j_call: TRBJ2-1
clone_size: many
cdr3_nt: TGTGCCAGCAGTGTCTTTAGGGGGGGGGAGCAGTTCTTC
cdr3_aa: CASSVFRGGEQFF

v_call: TRBV6-2/TRBV6-3
d_call: TRBD1
j_call: TRBJ2-1
clone_size: few
cdr3_nt: TGTGCCAGCAGTTACCTCCGGGACAGGACGAGTTACAATGAGCAGTTCTTC
cdr3_aa: CASSYLRDRTSYNEQFF

v_call: TRBV15
d_call: TRBD1
j_call: TRBJ1-6
clone_size: NA
cdr3_nt: TGTGCCACCAGCCCTGCAGGGGGCGGCTCCTATAATTCACCCCTCCACTTT
cdr3_aa: CATSPAGGGSYNSPLHF

v_call: TRBV18
d_call: NA
j_call: TRBJ2-7
clone_size: few
cdr3_nt: TGTGCCAGCTCACCCAGGGGTTACTCCTACGAGCAGTACTTC
cdr3_aa: CASSPRGYSYEQYF

v_call: TRBV28
d_call: TRBD1
j_call: TRBJ1-5
clone_size: once
cdr3_nt: TGTGCCAGCAGTTTATGGGACAGGGGGCAGTCAGGACAGCCCCAGCATTTT
cdr3_aa: CASSLWDRGQSGQPQHF

v_call: TRBV7-7
d_call: NA
j_call: TRBJ2-3
clone_size: few
cdr3_nt: TGTGCTACCCGGGCCATCTCTAGCACAGATACGCAGTATTTT
cdr3_aa: CATRAISSTDTQYF

v_call: TRBV30
d_call: NA
j_call: TRBJ2-1
clone_size: many
cdr3_nt: TGTGCCTGGAGTGTTGATCGGTATGAGCAGTTCTTC
cdr3_aa: CAWSVDRYEQFF

v_call: TRBV10-3
d_call: TRBD1
j_call: TRBJ2-1
clone_size: NA
cdr3_nt: TGTGCCATCAGTGGCGGTGGGACAGCCCGATTCGGTGAGCAGTTCTTC
cdr3_aa: CAISGGGTARFGEQFF

v_call: TRBV14
d_call: NA
j_call: TRBJ2-3
clone_size: once
cdr3_nt: TGTGCCAGCAGCCAATTCAATTTATTAGGCCCAGATACGCAGTATTTT
cdr3_aa: CASSQFNLLGPDTQYF

v_call: TRBV7-2
d_call: TRBD2
j_call: TRBJ2-5
clone_size: few
cdr3_nt: TGTGCCAGCAGCCCCTGGACTAGCGGGAGAGGGGAGACCCAGTACTTC
cdr3_aa: CASSPWTSGRGETQYF

v_call: TRBV19
d_call: NA
j_call: TRBJ1-2
clone_size: few
cdr3_nt: TGTGCCAGTAGTTGGGGGTTCTCCAGCTATGGCTACACCTTC
cdr3_aa: CASSWGFSSYGYTF

v_call: TRBV10-3
d_call: TRBD2
j_call: TRBJ2-2
clone_size: many
cdr3_nt: TGTGCCATCAGTCGGACTAGCGGGCCTAACACCGGGGAGCTGTTTTTT
cdr3_aa: CAISRTSGPNTGELFF

v_call: TRBV2
d_call: TRBD1
j_call: TRBJ2-7
clone_size: few
cdr3_nt: TGTGCCAGCAGTGACCCGGGACAGGGTAGACACGAGCAGTACTTC
cdr3_aa: CASSDPGQGRHEQYF

v_call: TRBV29-1
d_call: TRBD1
j_call: TRBJ2-1
clone_size: NA
cdr3_nt: TGCAGCGTGTGTATCCCGGGACAGGGGGTTATGAAGTCCTACAATGAGCAGTTCTTC
cdr3_aa: CSVCIPGQGVMKSYNEQFF

v_call: TRBV5-4
d_call: NA
j_call: TRBJ1-2
clone_size: NA
cdr3_nt: TGTGCCAGCAGCTTCGGGGCTAACTATGGCTACACCTTC
cdr3_aa: CASSFGANYGYTF